This T cell receptor beta chain was observed in a study of shared clonotypes between healthy human individuals. The study's findings and limits: Tissue TCR repertoires likely differ from these blood-only repertoires. An anticipated effect of sequencing depth on clonotype sharing among donors was recognized.

CD45RO-negative, CCR7-selected cells formed the naive CD8 fraction, which excluded terminally differentiated effector memory CD45RA+ cells. The study enrolled healthy HIV-negative adults without recent acute infections or vaccinations as donors. Trimming cost V 4 bases and J 5 bases, with 15 bases left between them. The germline gives CDR1 MGHRA, CDR2 YSYEKL. The CDR3 runs to 14 residues. Original processing notes: ImmunoSEQ only sent back junction sequences with no quality scores, so filtering was done differently. Sequencing used immunoSEQ multiplex PCR; TCRdb keeps in-frame clones, though not all of them. The V and J calls and clone size are taken from that table; D and trimming were inferred from the DNA. Seen here are around 2,100,000 clones, just under 95% observed once, and the top ten hold 1.2%. On this clone: The antigen is unknown.

This clonotype was sampled from a man younger than 35 in good health. The gene calls are TRBV4-1 and TRBJ2-7; D could derive from TRBD1 or TRBD2 (5 bases each). Sequencing input: naive CD8+ T cells sorted from blood. CDR3 sequence reads: CASSPSEGWDEQYF. Written as DNA, the CDR3 is TGCGCCAGCAGCCCAAGTGAGGGGTGGGACGAGCAGTACTTC.